The 29 T cell receptor beta chains below all came from one sample that was sequenced in a study of neurological immune-mediated disorders. MiXCR, run by TCRdb on the 5' RACE reads, gives a single entry per CDR3 protein. The sample carries some 66,000 distinct CDR3 sequences, over 4% recorded once. Material: PBMCs. These receptors originate from a man over 45 with multiple sclerosis.

This clonotype was observed at least ten times. This chain connects TRBV4-1 to TRBJ2-2; D unresolved. CDR3 length: 12 residues. The V gene lost 2 bases and the J gene lost 6 bases, with 4 bases spanning the gap. Looked up from germline, CDR1 is MGHRA and CDR2 is YSYEKL. The CDR3 is CASSQRSGELFF. The CDR3 nucleotides read TGCGCCAGCAGCCAAAGGTCCGGGGAGCTGTTTTTT.

This clonotype was found many times. The chain recombines TRBV7-9 with TRBJ2-5; no clear D gene. V was pared by 3 bases and J by 1 base, with 6 bases between. This CDR3 has 13 residues. CDR1 SEHNR and CDR2 FQNEAQ come from the germline V gene (reference sequence). This CDR3 is CASSLNSQETQYF. The CDR3 coding sequence is TGTGCCAGCAGCTTGAACAGCCAAGAGACCCAGTACTTC.

This clonotype has a count of ten or more. This chain joins TRBV5-1 and TRBJ2-2, with no clear D. Germline V gene data show CDR1 as SGHRS and CDR2 as YFSETQ. The CDR3 runs 16 residues. Trimming shortened V by 4 bases and J by 4 bases, and 17 bases separated the two germline ends. This CDR3 reads CASSEVAGLGTGELFF. CDR3 sequence (DNA): TGCGCCAGCAGCGAGGTTGCCGGATTAGGCACCGGGGAGCTGTTTTTT.

This clonotype was seen more than once but under ten times. The CDR3 spells CASNSGYEQYF. CDR3 DNA sequence: TGTGCCAGCAATTCTGGCTACGAGCAGTACTTC. The V gene is TRBV27, the J gene TRBJ2-7, with no clear D. The CDR3 spans 11 residues. Germline CDR1 MNHEY, CDR2 SMNVEV (reference sequence). Between the trimmed V and J ends, which lost 7 bases and 3 bases, there was a span of 7 bases.

At least ten counts were recorded for this clonotype. The chain combines TRBV20-1 with TRBJ2-3; D ambiguous. The CDR3 has 14 amino acids. In germline, CDR1 is DFQATT, CDR2 SNEGSKA (reference sequence). Trimming removed 0 bases from V and 4 bases from J, with 11 bases in between. The CDR3 protein is CSARDSWASDTQYF. Here the CDR3 DNA reads TGCAGTGCTAGAGATAGTTGGGCGTCAGATACGCAGTATTTT.

This clonotype was counted ten times or more. This chain links TRBV18 with TRBJ2-7; D is perhaps TRBD2 (5 bases). The V end lost 1 base, the J end lost 3 bases, and 7 bases lay between the germline ends. The CDR3 spans 13 residues. Germline CDR1 is KGHSH and CDR2 is LQKENI. The DNA for the CDR3 is TGTGCCAGCTCACCACAAGGAGGCTACGAGCAGTACGTC. This translates into CASSPQGGYEQYV.

This clonotype was counted ten times or more. The chain combines TRBV9 with TRBJ2-1; D unclear. The germline CDR1 and CDR2 sequences are SGDLS and YYNGEE. Trimming took 4 bases from V and 8 from J, leaving 10 bases between them. This CDR3 spans 12 amino acids. CDR3 DNA: TGTGCCAGCAGCCCTATGTCCTATGAGCAGTTCTTC. Its translation is CASSPMSYEQFF.

Regarding this clonotype: It is likely a read error, because the conserved phenylalanine at the end of the CDR3 is missing. The chain couples TRBV27 to TRBJ1-2; D gene uncertain. The germline CDR1 and CDR2 sequences are MNHEY and SMNVEV (reference sequence). CDR3 length: 13 residues. V lost 6 bases and J lost 3, with 11 bases in between. This chain's CDR3 is CASRHGSDYGYTN. As DNA, the CDR3 is TGTGCCAGCAGACACGGGTCGGACTATGGCTACACCAAC.

About this clonotype itself: Germline is not matched at one junction end, which may reflect a read error. The chain couples TRBV28 to TRBJ2-6; the D gene is possibly TRBD1 (5 bases). This CDR3 spans 14 amino acids. Germline V gives CDR1 MDHEN, CDR2 SYDVKM. The CDR3 DNA reads as TGTGCCACCAAAAGGGGATCTGGGGCCAAAGTCCTGACTTTC. It is translated as CATKRGSGAKVLTF.

This clonotype came up many times. The gene calls are TRBV5-6 and TRBJ1-1; TRBD1 matches 7 bases. The CDR3 is made up of 18 amino acids. The J segment lost 4 bases and the V segment lost 2 bases, leaving 17 bases of the junction unmatched. Germline V gene lookup returns CDR1 SGHDT and CDR2 YYEEEE. The CDR3 is CASSLSLQGQLVGTEAFF. As DNA, the CDR3 is TGTGCCAGCAGCTTAAGTCTCCAGGGACAGTTAGTGGGCACTGAAGCTTTCTTT.

This clonotype has a handful of counts. The chain joins TRBV5-6 to TRBJ2-3; 13 nucleotides line up with TRBD2. Germline V lookup: CDR1 SGHDT, CDR2 YYEEEE. The CDR3 runs 18 residues. V shed 3 bases, J shed 2 bases, and the junction held 9 bases outside the gene matches. The CDR3 nucleotides read TGTGCCAGCAGCTCGACGACTAGCGGGGGGACCTACACAGATACGCAGTATTTT. Protein sequence: CASSSTTSGGTYTDTQYF.

This clonotype was counted at least ten times. The J gene is TRBJ2-2, the V gene TRBV4-1; D remains unclear. Germline V gene data show CDR1 as MGHRA and CDR2 as YSYEKL. This CDR3 region has 16 residues. With 1 base removed from V and 1 base from J, the gap between germline ends came to 10 bases. The DNA for the CDR3 is TGCGCCAGCAGCCAAGCCTTTTGGGGGAACACCGGGGAGCTGTTTTTT. Translation gives CASSQAFWGNTGELFF.

This clonotype has ten or more counts. This chain joins TRBV12-3 or TRBV12-4 and TRBJ1-3, with 7 bases that match TRBD1. This CDR3 is 16 amino acids long. The ends lost 0 bases at V and 0 bases at J; junction bases unmatched: 2. The CDR3 region has the DNA TGTGCCAGCAGTTTAGCACGGGACAGCTCTGGAAACACCATATATTTT. Residues: CASSLARDSSGNTIYF.

A remark on this clonotype: One base away lies a much larger clone, so this may be a sequencing read error. The V gene is TRBV6-2 or TRBV6-3, the J gene TRBJ1-5; D is uncertain. The CDR3 is 13 residues long. Germline V CDR1 and CDR2: MNHEY, SVGEGT. CDR3 nucleotide sequence: TGTGCCAGCAGTCGGTTGAGCAATCAGCCCCAGAATTTT. Translating it yields CASSRLSNQPQNF.

The sample holds many counts of this clonotype. This sequence joins TRBV6-6 and TRBJ2-7; D is uncertain. In germline, CDR1 is MNHNY, CDR2 SVGAGI (reference sequence). The germline V and J ends were trimmed by 6 bases and 11 bases, with 17 bases remaining between them. This CDR3 region has 12 residues. The CDR3, as DNA: TGTGCCAGCAGCCAAACCGCGGCGGTGGAGTACTTC. It codes for CASSQTAAVEYF.

This clonotype was observed a handful of times. A read error may produce the germline difference seen at one junction end. This rearrangement joins TRBV7-2 to TRBJ1-5; D perhaps matches TRBD1 (5 bases). The germline gives CDR1 SGHTA, CDR2 FQGNSA. The CDR3 has 16 residues. The CDR3 protein is CASSLGRGQGSLTQNF. The CDR3 nucleotides read TGTGCCAGCAGCTTAGGTCGGGGCCAGGGCTCCTTGACCCAGAATTTT.

This clonotype was counted ten times or more. The chain has TRBV29-1 and TRBJ2-1, with D hard to call. The V gene's germline CDR1 is SQVTM and CDR2 ANQGSEA. The CDR3 covers 14 residues. The germline V and J ends were trimmed by 4 bases and 6 bases, with 16 bases remaining between them. The CDR3 region has the DNA TGCAGCGTTGTACAGCCTGAACTCGTCAATGAGCAGTTCTTC. Its translation is CSVVQPELVNEQFF.

This clonotype was detected many times. This chain links TRBV18 with TRBJ2-5; D is uncertain. Germline V gives CDR1 KGHSH, CDR2 LQKENI. V lost 3 bases and J 0 bases, leaving 2 bases between the germline ends. The CDR3 has 12 amino acids. The CDR3 loop is CASSPNQETQYF. In DNA, the CDR3 is TGTGCCAGCTCACCCAACCAAGAGACCCAGTACTTC. The whole variable domain, remainder taken from reference TRBV18 and TRBJ2-5, is NAGVMQNPRHLVRRRGQEARLRCSPMKGHSHVYWYRQLPEEGLKFMVYLQKENIIDESGMPKERFSAEFPKEGPSILRIQQVVRGDSAAYFCASSPNQETQYFGPGTRLLVL.

This clonotype came up many times. The chain links TRBV6-6 to TRBJ2-2; tentative D call: TRBD1 (6 bases). Germline-derived CDR1 and CDR2 are MNHNY and SVGAGI (reference sequence). The CDR3 runs 15 residues. Trimming stripped 0 bases from V and 4 bases from J, with 9 bases between. This chain's CDR3 is CASSYSNRATGELFF. The DNA of the CDR3 is TGTGCCAGCAGTTACTCGAACAGGGCCACCGGGGAGCTGTTTTTT.

Many counts were recorded for this clonotype. The chain recombines TRBV7-7 with TRBJ2-3; a possible D gene is TRBD1 (6 bases). The CDR3 is made up of 14 amino acids. Germline CDR1 reads SSHAT; CDR2 reads FNYEAQ (reference sequence). V lost 4 bases to trimming and J lost 4 bases, with 12 bases between them. This CDR3 is CASSSRQAADTQYF. Here the CDR3 DNA reads TGTGCCAGCAGCTCTAGACAGGCCGCAGATACGCAGTATTTT.

In its sample, this clonotype was seen many times. The rearrangement joins TRBV7-2 to TRBJ1-6; no clear D gene. V was cut by 0 bases and J by 3 bases, with 12 bases left in between. The length of the CDR3 is 17 residues. Looked up from germline, CDR1 is SGHTA and CDR2 is FQGNSA. Here the CDR3 reads CASSLAPRASYNSPLHF. CDR3 coding DNA: TGTGCCAGCAGCTTAGCCCCAAGAGCGAGCTATAATTCACCCCTCCACTTT.

This clonotype was picked up many times. V gene TRBV18 combines with J gene TRBJ1-3, with TRBD1 as a possible D gene (5 bases). The V gene lost 3 bases and the J gene lost 7 bases, with 10 bases spanning the gap. This CDR3 comprises 13 residues. Germline CDR1 KGHSH, CDR2 LQKENI. The CDR3, as DNA: TGTGCCAGCTCACCGGGACCAGACAACACCATATATTTT. This gives the protein CASSPGPDNTIYF. Filled out from reference TRBV18 and TRBJ1-3, the complete variable domain reads NAGVMQNPRHLVRRRGQEARLRCSPMKGHSHVYWYRQLPEEGLKFMVYLQKENIIDESGMPKERFSAEFPKEGPSILRIQQVVRGDSAAYFCASSPGPDNTIYFGEGSWLTVV.

Ten or more counts support this clonotype. The chain combines TRBV9 with TRBJ2-2, with D maybe TRBD1 (5 bases). The V and J ends lost 4 bases and 3 bases respectively, with 10 bases between them. This CDR3 is 14 amino acids long. The germline V gene encodes CDR1 SGDLS and CDR2 YYNGEE. CDR3 bases: TGTGCCAGCAGCCCTCGACAGCACACCGGGGAGCTGTTTTTT. Translated: CASSPRQHTGELFF.

There are many counts of this clonotype. The V and J genes are TRBV12-5 and TRBJ2-1; D is possibly TRBD2 (5 bases). The CDR3 totals 14 residues. Per germline, CDR1 LGHNT and CDR2 FRNRAP. V lost 4 bases to trimming and J lost 8 bases, with 15 bases between them. Written as DNA, the CDR3 is TGTGCTAGTGGTTCCGCGGGCCCTAACGATGAGCAGTTCTTC. The encoded protein is CASGSAGPNDEQFF.

This clonotype was picked up many times. The chain uses TRBV5-1 and TRBJ2-7; maybe TRBD1 (5 bases). The V and J ends lost 0 bases and 2 bases respectively, with 12 bases between them. CDR3 length: 15 amino acids. From germline, CDR1 is SGHRS and CDR2 YFSETQ. CDR3 nucleotide sequence: TGCGCCAGCAGCTTGGGACAGAAGTTTCCCTACGAGCAGTACGTC. Its translation is CASSLGQKFPYEQYV.

The sample holds many counts of this clonotype. V and J are TRBV20-1 and TRBJ2-1; no firm D call. CDR3 length equals 15 residues. Trimming shortened V by 5 bases and J by 5 bases, and 19 bases separated the two germline ends. Germline loops: CDR1 DFQATT, CDR2 SNEGSKA (reference sequence). The CDR3 sequence is CSAHEIKVGDNEQFF. CDR3 in DNA: TGCAGTGCTCATGAAATTAAGGTCGGTGACAATGAGCAGTTCTTC.

This clonotype was picked up many times. This rearrangement joins TRBV20-1 to TRBJ2-5, with TRBD1 as a possible D gene (6 bases). This CDR3 is built from 13 residues. Looked up from germline, CDR1 is DFQATT and CDR2 is SNEGSKA (reference sequence). The germline V and J ends were trimmed by 3 bases and 7 bases, with 15 bases remaining between them. CDR3 loop: CSASEARGGTQYF. CDR3 nucleotides: TGCAGTGCTAGTGAGGCACGAGGGGGGACCCAGTACTTC.

At least ten counts were recorded for this clonotype. V gene TRBV20-1 combines with J gene TRBJ2-2; 7 bases map to TRBD1. The V gene's germline CDR1 is DFQATT and CDR2 SNEGSKA (reference sequence). The CDR3 is 13 residues long. Trimming removed 2 bases from V and 6 bases from J; junction bases left unmatched: 3. The DNA for the CDR3 is TGCAGTGCTAGACCGACAGGGCCCGGGGAGCTGTTTTTT. Translating it yields CSARPTGPGELFF.

This clonotype was observed many times. The V call is TRBV29-1, the J call TRBJ1-1, with 9 bases matching TRBD1. V was clipped by 7 bases and J by 11 bases; unmatched bases: 8. This CDR3 contains 11 residues. Looked up from germline, CDR1 is SQVTM and CDR2 is ANQGSEA. The CDR3 DNA sequence: TGCAGCGATACGACAGGGGGTTTGGCTTTCTTT. It specifies CSDTTGGLAFF.